Listed here is a single T cell receptor (beta chain). The antigen is not known. Primers: 60 Vbeta forward and 13 Jbeta reverse. Profiling relied on immunoSEQ multiplex PCR, and the TCRdb table lists in-frame clones only, not all of them. The data contain 180,000 or so clones, under 80% of them singletons. These data belong to a study of cytomegalovirus exposure and HLA in healthy donors. Overall study context: Falling in the Caucasian-associated ancestry cluster were 65% to 90% of under 450 genotyped donors. Whole-study findings and limits: An assumption of roughly uniform sequencing depth across donors underlay the presence/absence analyses. In a later analysis, across HLA loci, associated TCR counts were highest for DRB1, lowest for HLA-C.

Germline V CDR1 and CDR2: SGHTA, FQGNSA. Trimming stripped 2 bases from V and 5 bases from J, with 9 bases between. The CDR3 extends over 13 amino acids. This rearrangement joins TRBV7-2 to TRBJ2-5, with a tentative D call TRBD1 (5 bases). Sequenced input: PBMCs. This TCR was sampled from a man in his forties in good health and CMV-seronegative. DNA of the CDR3: TGTGCCAGCAGCTTACAGGGAAGCGAGACCCAGTACTTC. Translated, it gives CASSLQGSETQYF.